These T cell receptor beta chains were read from a single sample in a study of molecular identifiers for immune sequencing clone quantification. One entry per CDR3 protein, called by TCRdb with MiXCR from the PCR reads. The data contain tens of thousands of distinct CDR3 sequences, about 19% of them singletons. The source material was naive CD8+ T cells from blood, with Jurkat cell RNA spiked in. These receptors were collected from a human donor in good health. Some libraries in this study had Jurkat cell RNA spiked in. Both conserved end residues are part of each CDR3. D genes are given only for firm matches. Size is stated for part of the rows, as once, few or many counts, or as a class when the clone is expanded.

V gene	D gene	J gene	clone size	CDR3 DNA	CDR3 protein
TRBV11-2	TRBD2	TRBJ2-1	many	TGTGCCAGCAGCTTAGGGGTAGCGGGAGGATTAAACTACAATGAGCAGTTCTTC	CASSLGVAGGLNYNEQFF
TRBV19	-	TRBJ2-1	many	TGTGCGAGTAGGGGCGTGGGGCATTCCTACAATGAGCAGTTCTTC	CASRGVGHSYNEQFF
TRBV4-1	-	TRBJ2-7	-	TGCGCCAGCAGCCAAGTTCAGGTCGGGCCTACATACGAGCAGTACTTC	CASSQVQVGPTYEQYF
TRBV18	TRBD1	TRBJ2-5	many	TGTGCCAGCTCACCACCAGGGGGCTTAGAGACCCAGTACTTC	CASSPPGGLETQYF
TRBV4-3	-	TRBJ2-1	many	TGCGCCAGCAGCCAAGATGCCCAGCAAGAGCAGTTCTTC	CASSQDAQQEQFF
TRBV7-6	-	TRBJ2-7	many	TGTGCCAGCAGCCTAGGGTGGGGGTACGAGCAGTACTTC	CASSLGWGYEQYF
TRBV15	-	TRBJ1-1	many	TGTGCCACCAGCAGGGCCTGGAACACTGAAGCTTTCTTT	CATSRAWNTEAFF
TRBV29-1	TRBD2	TRBJ2-7	many	TGCAGCGTTGTGGGGAGGGCATCCGAGCAGTACTTC	CSVVGRASEQYF
TRBV4-1	-	TRBJ2-5	many	TGCGCCAGCAGCCAGGACGCCGCGCTAGTCGTTGAGACCCAGTACTTC	CASSQDAALVVETQYF
TRBV15	TRBD2	TRBJ2-7	-	TGTGCCACCAATGGCGGGAGTAGCAACGAGCAGTACTTC	CATNGGSSNEQYF
TRBV10-2	TRBD1	TRBJ1-2	many	TGCGCCAGCAGGACAGGGAACTATGGCTACACCTTC	CASRTGNYGYTF
TRBV7-8	TRBD2	TRBJ2-3	many	TGTGCCAGCAGCCCACGGCGGGAGGGCCGCGGGGAGAGCACAGATACGCAGTATTTT	CASSPRREGRGESTDTQYF
TRBV4-1	-	TRBJ2-2	few	TGCGCCAGCAGCCCCAGGTTAAGCGGGGAGCTGTTTTTT	CASSPRLSGELFF
TRBV24-1	-	TRBJ2-5	many	TGTGCCACCAGTGATTTCGGCCGCCAAGGGGTTGAGACCCAGTACTTC	CATSDFGRQGVETQYF
TRBV25-1	-	TRBJ2-7	-	TGTGCCAGCAGCGTCGGAACAGGTAGTTACAAGCAGTACTTC	CASSVGTGSYKQYF
TRBV3-1	-	TRBJ1-1	many	TGTGCCAGCAGCCAAGATGAAGTCGGGCGCGTGGGAACTGAAGCTTTCTTT	CASSQDEVGRVGTEAFF